This entry describes one T cell receptor (beta chain). One end of the junction is discordant with germline, which a read error may explain. From the 5' RACE reads, TCRdb called clonotypes with MiXCR, one entry per CDR3 protein. The repertoire includes 400,000 or so distinct CDR3 sequences, over 25% of them detected once, and 5.5% to 6.5% sits in the top ten. All three twin pairs grew up together with likely shared infections and vaccines. The data derive from a study of identical twins' blood T cells. The sample comprised PBMCs. The sequence was collected from a woman aged 18-49 years in good health.

The CDR3 is CANSQVGQEAFF. The CDR3 nucleotides read TGCGCCAACAGCCAAGTGGGACAGGAAGCTTTCTTT. The chain recombines TRBV4-1 with TRBJ1-1; 7 bases match TRBD1. The length of the CDR3 is 12 residues. Germline loops: CDR1 MGHRA, CDR2 YSYEKL.